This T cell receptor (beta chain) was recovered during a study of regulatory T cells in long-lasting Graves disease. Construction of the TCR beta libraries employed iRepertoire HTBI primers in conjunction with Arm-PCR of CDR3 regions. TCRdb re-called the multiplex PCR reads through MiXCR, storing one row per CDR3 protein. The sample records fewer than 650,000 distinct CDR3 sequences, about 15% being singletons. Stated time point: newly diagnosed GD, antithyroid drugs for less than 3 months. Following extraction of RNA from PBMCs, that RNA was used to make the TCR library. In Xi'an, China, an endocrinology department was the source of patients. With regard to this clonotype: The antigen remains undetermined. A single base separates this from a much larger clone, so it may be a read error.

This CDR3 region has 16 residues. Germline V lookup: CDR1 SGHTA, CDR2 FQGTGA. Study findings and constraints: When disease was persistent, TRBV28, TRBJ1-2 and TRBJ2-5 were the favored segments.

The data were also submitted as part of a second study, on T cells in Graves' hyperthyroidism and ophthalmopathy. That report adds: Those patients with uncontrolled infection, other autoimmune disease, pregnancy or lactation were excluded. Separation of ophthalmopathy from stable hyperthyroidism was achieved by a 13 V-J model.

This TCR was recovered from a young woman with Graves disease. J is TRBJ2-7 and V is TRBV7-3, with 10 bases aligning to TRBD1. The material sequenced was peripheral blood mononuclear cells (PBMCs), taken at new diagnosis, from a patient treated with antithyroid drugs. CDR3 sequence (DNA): TGTGCCAACAGCTTATCCTCTGGGACAGGGGACCACGAGCAGTACTTC. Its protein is CANSLSSGTGDHEQYF.